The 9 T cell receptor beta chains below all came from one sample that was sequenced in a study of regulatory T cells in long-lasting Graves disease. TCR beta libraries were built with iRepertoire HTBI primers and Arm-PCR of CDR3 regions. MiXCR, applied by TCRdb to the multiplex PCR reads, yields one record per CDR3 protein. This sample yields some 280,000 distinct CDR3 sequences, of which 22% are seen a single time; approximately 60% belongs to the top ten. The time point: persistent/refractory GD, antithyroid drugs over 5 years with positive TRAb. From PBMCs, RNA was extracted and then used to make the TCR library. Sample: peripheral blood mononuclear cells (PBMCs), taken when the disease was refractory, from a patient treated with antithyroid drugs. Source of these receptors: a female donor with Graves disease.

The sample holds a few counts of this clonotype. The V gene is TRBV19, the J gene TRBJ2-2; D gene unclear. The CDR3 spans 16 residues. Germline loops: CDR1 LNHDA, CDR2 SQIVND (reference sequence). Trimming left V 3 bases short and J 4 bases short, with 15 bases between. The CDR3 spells CASSIALRPGTGELFF. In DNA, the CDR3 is TGTGCCAGTAGTATCGCGTTAAGGCCTGGCACCGGGGAGCTGTTTTTT.

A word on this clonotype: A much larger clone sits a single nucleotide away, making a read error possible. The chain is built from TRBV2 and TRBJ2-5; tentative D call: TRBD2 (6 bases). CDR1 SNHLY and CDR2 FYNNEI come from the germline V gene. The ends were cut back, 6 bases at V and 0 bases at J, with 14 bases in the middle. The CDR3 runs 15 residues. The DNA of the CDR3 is TGTGCCAGCAGGCGGGGTGATGGGTACCAAGAGACCCAGTACTTC. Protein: CASRRGDGYQETQYF.

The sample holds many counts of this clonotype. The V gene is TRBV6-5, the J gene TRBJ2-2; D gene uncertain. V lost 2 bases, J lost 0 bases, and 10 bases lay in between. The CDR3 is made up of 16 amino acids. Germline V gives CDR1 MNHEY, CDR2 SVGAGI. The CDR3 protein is CASSYTGMANTGELFF. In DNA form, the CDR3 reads TGTGCCAGCAGTTACACGGGCATGGCGAACACCGGGGAGCTGTTTTTT.

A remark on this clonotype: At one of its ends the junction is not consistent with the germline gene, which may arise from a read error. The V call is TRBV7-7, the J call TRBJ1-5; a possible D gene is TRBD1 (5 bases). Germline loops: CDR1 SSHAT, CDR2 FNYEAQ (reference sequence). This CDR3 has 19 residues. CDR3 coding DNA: TGTGCTAGCAGCTTAGCGGGCAGGGACCCCAACTATAGCAATCAGCCCCAGCATTTT. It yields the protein CASSLAGRDPNYSNQPQHF.

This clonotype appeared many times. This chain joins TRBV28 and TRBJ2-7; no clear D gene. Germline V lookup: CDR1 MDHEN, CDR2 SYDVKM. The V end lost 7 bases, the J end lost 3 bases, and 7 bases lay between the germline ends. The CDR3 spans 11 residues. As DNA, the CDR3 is TGTGCCAGCAACAGTAACTACGAGCAGTACTTC. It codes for CASNSNYEQYF.

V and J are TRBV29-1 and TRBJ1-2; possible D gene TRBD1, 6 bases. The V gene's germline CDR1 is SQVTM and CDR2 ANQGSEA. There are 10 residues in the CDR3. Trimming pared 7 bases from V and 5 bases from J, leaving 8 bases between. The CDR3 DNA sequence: TGCAGCGACGGGACATATGGCTACACCTTC. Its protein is CSDGTYGYTF.

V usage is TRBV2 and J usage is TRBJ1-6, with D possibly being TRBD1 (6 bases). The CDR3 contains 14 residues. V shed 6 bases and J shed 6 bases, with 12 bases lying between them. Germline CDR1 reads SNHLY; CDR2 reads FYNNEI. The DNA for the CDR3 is TGTGCCAGCAGGGCGGACAGCGTTAATTCACCCCTCCACTTT. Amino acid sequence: CASRADSVNSPLHF. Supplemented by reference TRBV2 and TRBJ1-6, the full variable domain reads EPEVTQTPSHQVTQMGQEVILRCVPISNHLYFYWYRQILGQKVEFLVSFYNNEISEKSEIFDDQFSVERPDGSNFTLKIRSTKLEDSAMYFCASRADSVNSPLHFGNGTRLTVT.

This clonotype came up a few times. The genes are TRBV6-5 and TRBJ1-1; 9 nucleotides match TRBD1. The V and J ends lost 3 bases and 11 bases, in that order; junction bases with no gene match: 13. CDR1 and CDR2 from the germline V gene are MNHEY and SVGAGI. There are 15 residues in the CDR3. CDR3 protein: CASSYPGTGFLGAFF. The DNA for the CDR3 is TGTGCCAGCAGTTATCCCGGGACAGGGTTCCTCGGGGCTTTCTTT.

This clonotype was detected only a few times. CDR3 sequence (DNA): TGTGCCAGTAGTATAGAAGCAGGGACTCAGCCCCAGCATTTT. Translated: CASSIEAGTQPQHF. The J gene is TRBJ1-5, the V gene TRBV19; TRBD1 is a possible D gene (5 bases). V was trimmed by 0 bases and J by 6 bases, leaving 9 bases between them. CDR3 length: 14 residues. The germline CDR1 and CDR2 sequences are LNHDA and SQIVND (reference sequence).